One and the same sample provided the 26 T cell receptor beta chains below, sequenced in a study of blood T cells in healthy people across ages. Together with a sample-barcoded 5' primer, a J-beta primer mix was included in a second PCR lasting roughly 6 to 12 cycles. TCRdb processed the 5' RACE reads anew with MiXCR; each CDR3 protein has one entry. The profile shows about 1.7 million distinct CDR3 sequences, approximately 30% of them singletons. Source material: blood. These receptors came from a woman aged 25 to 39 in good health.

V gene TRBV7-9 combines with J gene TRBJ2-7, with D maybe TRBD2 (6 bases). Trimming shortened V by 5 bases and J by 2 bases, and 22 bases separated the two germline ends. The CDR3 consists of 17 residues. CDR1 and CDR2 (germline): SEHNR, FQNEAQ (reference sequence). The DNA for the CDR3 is TGTGCCAGCAGCGTCCGGCCCCGTGGCGGGGTGACCTACGAGCAGTACTTC. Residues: CASSVRPRGGVTYEQYF.

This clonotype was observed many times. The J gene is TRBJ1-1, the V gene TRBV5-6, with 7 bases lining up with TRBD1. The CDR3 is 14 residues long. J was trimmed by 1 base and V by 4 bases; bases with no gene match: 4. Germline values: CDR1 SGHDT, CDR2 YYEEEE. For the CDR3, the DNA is TGTGCCAGCAGCGTGGGACAGCAGAACACTGAAGCTTTCTTT. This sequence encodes CASSVGQQNTEAFF.

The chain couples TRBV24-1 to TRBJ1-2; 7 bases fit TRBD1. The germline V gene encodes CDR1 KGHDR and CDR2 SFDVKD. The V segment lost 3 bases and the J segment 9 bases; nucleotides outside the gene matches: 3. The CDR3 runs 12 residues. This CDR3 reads CATSDGGQSYTF. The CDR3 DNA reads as TGTGCCACCAGTGATGGGGGACAGAGCTACACCTTC.

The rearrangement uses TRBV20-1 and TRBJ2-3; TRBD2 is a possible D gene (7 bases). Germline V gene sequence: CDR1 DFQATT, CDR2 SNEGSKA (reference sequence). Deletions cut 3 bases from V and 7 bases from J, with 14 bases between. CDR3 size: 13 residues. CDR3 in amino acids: CSARGGGANTQYF. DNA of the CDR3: TGCAGTGCTAGGGGAGGGGGGGCGAATACGCAGTATTTT.

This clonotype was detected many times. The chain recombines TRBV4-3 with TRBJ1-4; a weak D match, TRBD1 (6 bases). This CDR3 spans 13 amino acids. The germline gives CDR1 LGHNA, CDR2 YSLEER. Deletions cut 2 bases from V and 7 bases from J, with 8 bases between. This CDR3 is CASSQRGAEKLFF. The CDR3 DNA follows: TGCGCCAGCAGCCAACGGGGGGCTGAAAAACTGTTTTTT.

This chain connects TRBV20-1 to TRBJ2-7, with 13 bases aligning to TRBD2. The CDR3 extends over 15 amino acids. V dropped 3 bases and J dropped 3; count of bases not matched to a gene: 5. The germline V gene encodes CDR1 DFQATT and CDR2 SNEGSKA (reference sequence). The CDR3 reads CSASALAGGIYEQYF. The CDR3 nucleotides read TGCAGTGCTAGTGCACTAGCGGGGGGGATCTACGAGCAGTACTTC.

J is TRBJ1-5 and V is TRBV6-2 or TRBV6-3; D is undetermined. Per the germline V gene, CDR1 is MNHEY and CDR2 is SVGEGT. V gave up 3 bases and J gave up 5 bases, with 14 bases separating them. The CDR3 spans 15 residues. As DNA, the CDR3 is TGTGCCAGCAGTTATGGCGTTTCGGGCGATCAGCCCCAGCATTTT. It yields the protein CASSYGVSGDQPQHF.

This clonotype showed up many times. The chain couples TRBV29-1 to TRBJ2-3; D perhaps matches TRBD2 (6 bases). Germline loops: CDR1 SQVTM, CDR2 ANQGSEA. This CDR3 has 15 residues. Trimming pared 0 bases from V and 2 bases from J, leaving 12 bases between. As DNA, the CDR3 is TGCAGCGTTGAAGATCCTCGGAGGGCCACAGATACGCAGTATTTT. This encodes CSVEDPRRATDTQYF.

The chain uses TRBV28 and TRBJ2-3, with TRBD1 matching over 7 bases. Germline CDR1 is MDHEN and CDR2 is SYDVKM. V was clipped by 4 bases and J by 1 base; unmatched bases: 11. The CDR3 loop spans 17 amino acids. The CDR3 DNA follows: TGTGCCAGCAGTTGGGCCGACAGGGCCCACGGCACAGATACGCAGTATTTT. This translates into CASSWADRAHGTDTQYF.

This chain's CDR3 is CATSEGQINQPQHF. CDR3 nucleotide sequence: TGTGCCACCAGTGAGGGACAGATCAATCAGCCCCAGCATTTT. This rearrangement joins TRBV24-1 to TRBJ1-5, with 7 positions matching TRBD1. Looked up from germline, CDR1 is KGHDR and CDR2 is SFDVKD. Germline trimming cut 4 bases from V and 3 bases from J; bases unmatched to any gene: 2. The CDR3 extends over 14 amino acids.

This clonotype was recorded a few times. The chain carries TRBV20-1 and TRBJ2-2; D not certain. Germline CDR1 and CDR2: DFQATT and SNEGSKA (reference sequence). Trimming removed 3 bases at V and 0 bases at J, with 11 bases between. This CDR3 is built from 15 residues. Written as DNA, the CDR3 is TGCAGTGCTAGTAGTTCAGGCACGAACACCGGGGAGCTGTTTTTT. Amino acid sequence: CSASSSGTNTGELFF.

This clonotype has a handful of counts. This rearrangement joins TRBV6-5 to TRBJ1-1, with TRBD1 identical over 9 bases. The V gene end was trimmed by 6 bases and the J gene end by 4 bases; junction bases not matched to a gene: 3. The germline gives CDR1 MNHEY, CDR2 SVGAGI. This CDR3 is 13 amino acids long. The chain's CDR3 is CASRGTGTTEAFF. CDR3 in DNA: TGTGCCAGCAGGGGGACAGGGACCACTGAAGCTTTCTTT.

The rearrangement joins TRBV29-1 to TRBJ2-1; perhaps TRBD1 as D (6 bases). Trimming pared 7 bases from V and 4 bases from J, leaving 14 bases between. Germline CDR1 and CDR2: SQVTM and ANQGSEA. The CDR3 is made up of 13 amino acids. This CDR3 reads CSAVGTPYNEQFF. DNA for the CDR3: TGCAGCGCTGTCGGGACACCTTACAATGAGCAGTTCTTC.

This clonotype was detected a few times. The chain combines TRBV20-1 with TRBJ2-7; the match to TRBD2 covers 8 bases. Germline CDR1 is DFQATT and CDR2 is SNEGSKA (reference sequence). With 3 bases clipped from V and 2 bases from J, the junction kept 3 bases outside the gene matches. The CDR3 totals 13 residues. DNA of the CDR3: TGCAGTGCTAGCAACGGGAGGGCCTACGAGCAGTACTTC. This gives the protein CSASNGRAYEQYF.

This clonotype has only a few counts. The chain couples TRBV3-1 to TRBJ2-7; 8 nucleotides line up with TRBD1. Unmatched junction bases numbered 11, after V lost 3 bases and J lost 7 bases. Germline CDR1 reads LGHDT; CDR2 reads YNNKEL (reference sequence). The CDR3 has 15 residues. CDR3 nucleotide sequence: TGTGCCAGCAGCCAGGCCGGGACAGGCTACAATGAGCAGTACTTC. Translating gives CASSQAGTGYNEQYF.

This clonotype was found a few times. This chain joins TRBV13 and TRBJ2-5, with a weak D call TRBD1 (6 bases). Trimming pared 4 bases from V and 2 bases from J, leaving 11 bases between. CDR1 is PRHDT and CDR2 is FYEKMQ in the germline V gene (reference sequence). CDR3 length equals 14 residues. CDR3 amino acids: CASSYRQAQETQYF. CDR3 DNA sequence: TGTGCCAGCAGCTATCGACAGGCTCAAGAGACCCAGTACTTC. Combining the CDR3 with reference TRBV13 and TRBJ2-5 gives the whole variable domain AAGVIQSPRHLIKEKRETATLKCYPIPRHDTVYWYQQGPGQDPQFLISFYEKMQSDKGSIPDRFSAQQFSDYHSELNMSSLELGDSALYFCASSYRQAQETQYFGPGTRLLVL.

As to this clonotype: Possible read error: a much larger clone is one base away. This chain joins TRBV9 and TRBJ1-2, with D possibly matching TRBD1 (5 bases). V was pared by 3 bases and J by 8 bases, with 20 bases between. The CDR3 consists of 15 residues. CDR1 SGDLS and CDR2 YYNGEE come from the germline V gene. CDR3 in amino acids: CASSADINRGGGYTF. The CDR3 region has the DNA TGTGCCAGCAGCGCCGACATTAACCGGGGGGGAGGCTACACCTTC.

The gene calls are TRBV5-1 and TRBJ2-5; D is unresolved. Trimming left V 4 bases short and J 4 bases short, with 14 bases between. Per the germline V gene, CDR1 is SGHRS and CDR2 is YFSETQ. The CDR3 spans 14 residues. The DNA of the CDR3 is TGCGCCAGCAGCGTCCCTCGGACCTCAGAGACCCAGTACTTC. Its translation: CASSVPRTSETQYF.

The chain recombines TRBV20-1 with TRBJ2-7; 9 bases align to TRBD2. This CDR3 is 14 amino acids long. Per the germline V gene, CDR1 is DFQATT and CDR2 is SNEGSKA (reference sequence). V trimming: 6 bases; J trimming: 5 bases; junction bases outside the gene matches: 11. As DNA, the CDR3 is TGCAGTGCCCGTAGCGGGAGCCTCGGGGACGAGCAGTACTTC. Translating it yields CSARSGSLGDEQYF.

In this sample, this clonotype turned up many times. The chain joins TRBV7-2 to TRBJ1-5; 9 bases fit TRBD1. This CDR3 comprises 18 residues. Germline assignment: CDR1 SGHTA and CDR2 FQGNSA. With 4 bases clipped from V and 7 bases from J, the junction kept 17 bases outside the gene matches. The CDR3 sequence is CASSSAGTGSRGGQPQHF. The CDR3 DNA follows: TGTGCCAGCAGCTCGGCCGGGACAGGGTCTCGGGGGGGCCAGCCCCAGCATTTT.

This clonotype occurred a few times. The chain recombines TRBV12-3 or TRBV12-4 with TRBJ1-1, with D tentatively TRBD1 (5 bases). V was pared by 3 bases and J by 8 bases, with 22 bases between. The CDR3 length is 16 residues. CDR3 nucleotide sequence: TGTGCCAGCAGTTTGTCTGGCGGGGCACCGTTACGGGAAGCTTTCTTT. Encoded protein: CASSLSGGAPLREAFF.

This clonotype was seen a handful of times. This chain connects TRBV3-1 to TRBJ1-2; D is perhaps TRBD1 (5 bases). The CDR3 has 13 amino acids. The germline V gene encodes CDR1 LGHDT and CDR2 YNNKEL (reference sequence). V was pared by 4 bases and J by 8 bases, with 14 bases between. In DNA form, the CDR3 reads TGTGCCAGCAGCCCTTCAGGGCCGGGAGGCTACACCTTC. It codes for CASSPSGPGGYTF.

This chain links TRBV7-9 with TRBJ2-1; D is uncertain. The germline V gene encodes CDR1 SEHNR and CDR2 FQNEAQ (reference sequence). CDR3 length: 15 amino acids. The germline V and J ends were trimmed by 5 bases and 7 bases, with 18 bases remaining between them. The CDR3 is CASSLARSGPNEQFF. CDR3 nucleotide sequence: TGTGCCAGCAGCCTCGCGCGGTCAGGACCAAATGAGCAGTTCTTC.

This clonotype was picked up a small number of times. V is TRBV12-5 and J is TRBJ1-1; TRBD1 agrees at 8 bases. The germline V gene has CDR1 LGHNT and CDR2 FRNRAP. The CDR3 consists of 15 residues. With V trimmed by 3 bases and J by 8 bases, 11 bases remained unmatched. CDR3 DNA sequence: TGTGCTAGTGGTTTTTTTGACAGGGGAGATCGGGAAGCTTTCTTT. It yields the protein CASGFFDRGDREAFF.

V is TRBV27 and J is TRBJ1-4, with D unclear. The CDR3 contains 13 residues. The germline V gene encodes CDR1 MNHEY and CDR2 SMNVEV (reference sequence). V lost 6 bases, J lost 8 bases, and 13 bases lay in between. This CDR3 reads CASRTGSGEKLFF. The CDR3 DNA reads TGTGCCAGCAGGACCGGCAGCGGGGAAAAACTGTTTTTT. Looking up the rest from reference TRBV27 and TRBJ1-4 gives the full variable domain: EAQVTQNPRYLITVTGKKLTVTCSQNMNHEYMSWYRQDPGLGLRQIYYSMNVEVTDKGDVPEGYKVSRKEKRNFPLILESPSPNQTSLYFCASRTGSGEKLFFGSGTQLSVL.

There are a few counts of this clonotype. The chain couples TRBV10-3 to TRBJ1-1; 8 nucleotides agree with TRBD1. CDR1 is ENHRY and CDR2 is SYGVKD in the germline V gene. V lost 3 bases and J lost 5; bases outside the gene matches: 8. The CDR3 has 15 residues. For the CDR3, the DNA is TGTGCCATCAGTGATTCAGGGGGCGTAAGGACTGAAGCTTTCTTT. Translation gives CAISDSGGVRTEAFF.